This T cell receptor (beta chain) was captured by sequencing in a study of Graves' ophthalmopathy and Graves' hyperthyroidism. Amplified material comprised TCR beta CDR3 regions derived from RNA transcripts. HTBI primers were used in a first-round RT-PCR, which preceded a second-round multiplex PCR. In TCRdb, the multiplex PCR reads were re-called with MiXCR into one record per CDR3 protein. Of more than 550,000 distinct CDR3 sequences in the sample, roughly 41% were seen once. The sample consisted of peripheral blood. This sequence originates from an adult man with Graves' ophthalmopathy.

CDR3 in amino acids: CASSRQGSHGYTF. The DNA of the CDR3 is TGTGCCAGCAGTCGCCAGGGGAGTCATGGCTACACCTTC. The J gene is TRBJ1-2, the V gene TRBV25-1, with D possibly being TRBD1 (6 bases). CDR1 and CDR2 (germline): MGHDK, SYGVNS. Trimming left V 5 bases short and J 6 bases short, with 13 bases between. CDR3 length: 13 amino acids.